This T cell receptor (beta chain) comes out of a study of sequential checkpoint blockade in melanoma. Looking at the study overall: After nivolumab or ipilimumab alone, some 22 patients had week-13 rebiopsies. Broader study findings: Pretreatment TIL clonality tracked with response in the nivolumab-first arm.

This clone has only a few counts. What it binds is unknown. This CDR3 has 13 residues. Germline V gene data show CDR1 as LNHDA and CDR2 as SQIVND (reference sequence). Trimming removed 5 bases at V and 8 bases at J, with 12 bases between. Treatment noted: randomized to nivolumab then ipilimumab (arm A) or the reverse (arm B). Repertoires were generated with immunoSEQ multiplex PCR, while TCRdb's copy carries only in-frame clones and drops some. Of a few thousand clones listed, 39% are singletons. The receptor was isolated from a human donor with melanoma. The chain is built from TRBV19 and TRBJ1-4, with D possibly matching TRBD1 (6 bases). The sample here was tumor tissue (inferred from file names), taken from a patient given nivolumab and ipilimumab in sequence. CDR3 in DNA: TGTGCCAGTAGTCCGGACAGAGAAGAAAAACTGTTTTTT. Residues: CASSPDREEKLFF. Full variable domain (remainder filled in from reference TRBV19 and TRBJ1-4): DGGITQSPKYLFRKEGQNVTLSCEQNLNHDAMYWYRQDPGQGLRLIYYSQIVNDFQKGDIAEGYSVSREKKESFPLTVTSAQKNPTAFYLCASSPDREEKLFFGSGTQLSVL.